A single sample gave rise to the 29 T cell receptor beta chains below, sequenced in a study of control samples from healthy donors and cancer patients. TCRdb's copy holds only in-frame clones and misses some; the assay was immunoSEQ multiplex PCR. The repertoire holds 84,000 or so clones, 91% seen once, with approximately 18% in the top ten. The specimen was blood. These receptors were taken from a man aged 45-60 years in good health.

This chain uses TRBV20-1 with TRBJ2-3; D gene uncertain. This CDR3 has 11 residues. The germline V gene has CDR1 DFQATT and CDR2 SNEGSKA (reference sequence). With 7 bases removed from V and 0 bases from J, the gap between germline ends came to 5 bases. The CDR3 bases are TGCAGTGGGCAGAGCACAGATACGCAGTATTTT. Translated: CSGQSTDTQYF.

This chain links TRBV5-1 with TRBJ1-3; D is undetermined. The CDR3 has 14 amino acids. Germline V lookup: CDR1 SGHRS, CDR2 YFSETQ. Trimming shortened V by 2 bases and J by 4 bases, and 10 bases separated the two germline ends. This CDR3 reads CASSFPVGGNTIYF. CDR3 coding DNA: TGCGCCAGCAGCTTTCCGGTAGGGGGAAACACCATATATTTT.

This sequence joins TRBV19 and TRBJ1-1; D gene unclear. V was shortened by 3 bases and J by 6 bases, with 14 bases between the two germline ends. CDR3 length: 14 amino acids. Germline CDR1 reads LNHDA; CDR2 reads SQIVND (reference sequence). The CDR3 sequence: CASSMEGMLAEAFF. The CDR3, as DNA: TGTGCCAGTAGTATGGAAGGGATGCTGGCTGAAGCTTTCTTT.

V usage is TRBV27 and J usage is TRBJ1-5; D is uncertain. V was pared by 5 bases and J by 11 bases, with 19 bases between. Germline V gene lookup returns CDR1 MNHEY and CDR2 SMNVEV (reference sequence). The CDR3 runs to 14 residues. CDR3 DNA: TGTGCCAGCAGTGCAAGACCCGCTTCCGGGGCCCAGCATTTT. Translation gives CASSARPASGAQHF.

The gene calls are TRBV7-9 and TRBJ2-2; D possibly corresponds to TRBD1 (6 bases). V lost 4 bases to trimming and J lost 3 bases, with 9 bases between them. Germline V gene sequence: CDR1 SEHNR, CDR2 FQNEAQ (reference sequence). The CDR3 loop spans 14 amino acids. The chain's CDR3 is CASSSGHYTGELFF. CDR3 nucleotides: TGTGCCAGCAGCTCGGGACACTACACCGGGGAGCTGTTTTTT. Complete variable domain (other parts from reference TRBV7-9 and TRBJ2-2): DTGVSQNPRHKITKRGQNVTFRCDPISEHNRLYWYRQTLGQGPEFLTYFQNEAQLEKSRLLSDRFSAERPKGSFSTLEIQRTEQGDSAMYLCASSSGHYTGELFFGEGSRLTVL.

The chain is built from TRBV19 and TRBJ1-4; no firm D call. In germline, CDR1 is LNHDA, CDR2 SQIVND (reference sequence). The CDR3 loop spans 16 amino acids. V was trimmed by 4 bases and J by 0 bases, leaving 12 bases between them. The CDR3 reads CASSTKNTTTNEKLFF. The CDR3, as DNA: TGTGCCAGTAGTACTAAAAACACCACAACTAATGAAAAACTGTTTTTT.

The V gene is TRBV5-1, the J gene TRBJ1-1; 7 nucleotides match TRBD1. Looked up from germline, CDR1 is SGHRS and CDR2 is YFSETQ. Losses at the gene ends were 0 bases for V and 4 bases for J; bases not matched to a gene: 6. The CDR3 has 15 amino acids. The CDR3: CASSLEGARGTEAFF. The CDR3 DNA is TGCGCCAGCAGCTTGGAGGGGGCGCGCGGCACTGAAGCTTTCTTT.

This clone was detected only once. The chain links TRBV7-9 to TRBJ2-5, with D unclear. V gave up 5 bases and J gave up 1 base, with 11 bases separating them. The germline CDR1 and CDR2 sequences are SEHNR and FQNEAQ (reference sequence). The CDR3 contains 14 residues. CDR3 sequence: CASSRDPFQETQYF. As DNA, the CDR3 is TGTGCCAGCAGCCGAGACCCGTTCCAAGAGACCCAGTACTTC.

This chain joins TRBV27 and TRBJ2-1; D unclear. V was clipped by 5 bases and J by 4 bases, with 3 bases between them. The CDR3 length is 11 residues. From germline, CDR1 is MNHEY and CDR2 SMNVEV (reference sequence). CDR3 amino acids: CASSVYNEQFF. DNA for the CDR3: TGTGCCAGCAGTGTATACAATGAGCAGTTCTTC.

The rearrangement uses TRBV12-3 or TRBV12-4 and TRBJ1-5; D gene unclear. The CDR3 is 13 amino acids. Trimming removed 3 bases at V and 6 bases at J, with 9 bases between. CDR3 loop: CASSLGRFQPQHF. CDR3 coding DNA: TGTGCCAGCAGTTTGGGCCGATTTCAGCCCCAGCATTTT.

This clone turned up a few times. This chain joins TRBV7-2 and TRBJ1-5; tentatively, D is TRBD1 (6 bases). Trimming cost V 2 bases and J 1 base, with 9 bases left between them. There are 15 residues in the CDR3. CDR1 SGHTA and CDR2 FQGNSA come from the germline V gene. The CDR3 bases are TGTGCCAGCAGCTTACAGGGGCTAAGCAATCAGCCCCAGCATTTT. It yields the protein CASSLQGLSNQPQHF.

The rearrangement joins TRBV19 to TRBJ1-5, with 8 bases matching TRBD1. The J segment lost 2 bases and the V segment lost 4 bases, leaving 7 bases of the junction unmatched. CDR1 and CDR2 from the germline V gene are LNHDA and SQIVND (reference sequence). This CDR3 has 16 amino acids. CDR3 in DNA: TGTGCCAGTAGTACCTGGACAGGGAAGGGCAATCAGCCCCAGCATTTT. Its protein product is CASSTWTGKGNQPQHF.

J is TRBJ1-4 and V is TRBV19, with TRBD1 matching 8 bases. Trimming at V came to 6 bases and at J to 8 bases, leaving 11 bases not matched to a gene. Per the germline V gene, CDR1 is LNHDA and CDR2 is SQIVND (reference sequence). The CDR3 covers 15 residues. The DNA for the CDR3 is TGTGCCAGTAGGACTCGGCAGGGGGCGGCGGAAAAACTGTTTTTT. It specifies CASRTRQGAAEKLFF. Looking up the rest from reference TRBV19 and TRBJ1-4 gives the full variable domain: DGGITQSPKYLFRKEGQNVTLSCEQNLNHDAMYWYRQDPGQGLRLIYYSQIVNDFQKGDIAEGYSVSREKKESFPLTVTSAQKNPTAFYLCASRTRQGAAEKLFFGSGTQLSVL.

The chain combines TRBV12-5 with TRBJ2-3; 10 nucleotides match TRBD2. Germline values: CDR1 LGHNT, CDR2 FRNRAP. CDR3 size: 15 residues. Trimming at V came to 6 bases and at J to 5 bases, leaving 8 bases not matched to a gene. CDR3 residues: CASGKLAGFLDTQYF. DNA of the CDR3: TGTGCTAGTGGGAAACTAGCGGGGTTTTTAGATACGCAGTATTTT.

This chain connects TRBV5-4 to TRBJ1-2, with D maybe TRBD1 (6 bases). The CDR3 sequence is 14 residues long. Trimming removed 2 bases from V and 8 bases from J, with 16 bases in between. The germline CDR1 and CDR2 sequences are SGHNT and YYREEE (reference sequence). DNA for the CDR3: TGTGCCAGCAGCTTACAGGGTCCAGTGGAGGGCTACACCTTC. Amino acid sequence: CASSLQGPVEGYTF.

The chain has TRBV11-2 and TRBJ1-3, with D uncertain. The CDR3 spans 14 residues. CDR1 is SGHAT and CDR2 is FQNNGV in the germline V gene. Trimming shortened V by 4 bases and J by 9 bases, and 16 bases separated the two germline ends. CDR3 in amino acids: CASSSGRSVPTIYF. The CDR3 nucleotides are TGTGCCAGCAGCTCCGGCCGGTCCGTTCCCACCATATATTTT.

The chain joins TRBV2 to TRBJ2-7; D is undetermined. Deletions cut 2 bases from V and 5 bases from J, with 7 bases between. The CDR3 contains 12 residues. CDR1 and CDR2 (germline): SNHLY, FYNNEI. The CDR3 bases are TGTGCCAGCAGTGAATGGAAGAACGAGCAGTACTTC. This codes for CASSEWKNEQYF.

This rearrangement joins TRBV12-3 or TRBV12-4 to TRBJ2-2; D perhaps matches TRBD2 (6 bases). The CDR3 runs to 13 residues. With 6 bases removed from V and 3 bases from J, the gap between germline ends came to 8 bases. The CDR3 coding sequence is TGTGCCAGCAGGGGGACTCACACCGGGGAGCTGTTTTTT. Residues: CASRGTHTGELFF.

CDR3 coding DNA: TGCAGCGCTTCGGCGAAACACGGGGCCACTGAAGCTTTCTTT. Its translation is CSASAKHGATEAFF. The chain employs TRBV29-1 and TRBJ1-1, with TRBD1 as a possible D gene (5 bases). Germline V gene lookup returns CDR1 SQVTM and CDR2 ANQGSEA. The CDR3 is 14 amino acids. Trimming cost V 7 bases and J 4 bases, with 19 bases left between them.

This chain links TRBV3-1 (or the pseudogene TRBV3-2) with TRBJ1-4; tentative D call: TRBD1 (5 bases). Trimming removed 4 bases from V and 4 bases from J, with 16 bases in between. Germline loops: CDR1 LGHDT, CDR2 YNNKEL (reference sequence). The CDR3 sequence is 16 residues long. CDR3 DNA sequence: TGTGCCAGCAGCCTCGGCGAGGGGCAGATTAATGAAAAACTGTTTTTT. Translated, it gives CASSLGEGQINEKLFF.

V and J are TRBV11-2 and TRBJ1-1, with D maybe TRBD1 (6 bases). Germline V CDR1 and CDR2: SGHAT, FQNNGV. The germline V and J ends were trimmed by 3 bases and 5 bases, with 10 bases remaining between them. CDR3 length equals 13 residues. CDR3 sequence (DNA): TGTGCCAGCAGCTTGGCAGGGGCAACTGAAGCTTTCTTT. This encodes CASSLAGATEAFF.

This chain uses TRBV12-3 or TRBV12-4 with TRBJ2-3, with 9 nucleotides matching TRBD1. J gave up 5 bases and V 4 bases, and 1 base lay outside the gene matches. There are 13 residues in the CDR3. The CDR3 loop is CASSSTGGDTQYF. CDR3 sequence (DNA): TGTGCCAGCAGTTCGACAGGGGGAGATACGCAGTATTTT.

The DNA of the CDR3 is TGCGCCAGCAGCTTGGCGGAGACAGGGTTTTACGAGCAGTACTTC. Translation gives CASSLAETGFYEQYF. The V call is TRBV5-1, the J call TRBJ2-7; 7 bases fit TRBD1. This CDR3 contains 15 residues. The ends lost 0 bases at V and 4 bases at J; junction bases unmatched: 7. The germline V gene encodes CDR1 SGHRS and CDR2 YFSETQ.

V is TRBV3-1 (or the pseudogene TRBV3-2) and J is TRBJ2-4, with unresolved D. The CDR3 is 17 amino acids. V gave up 1 base and J gave up 0 bases, with 13 bases separating them. Germline values: CDR1 LGHDT, CDR2 YNNKEL (reference sequence). CDR3 in DNA: TGTGCCAGCAGCCAAGGGGCAGTCGCGTTAGCCAAAAACATTCAGTACTTC. Translated, it gives CASSQGAVALAKNIQYF.

The J gene is TRBJ1-1, the V gene TRBV7-2; maybe TRBD1 (5 bases). Germline lookup yields CDR1 SGHTA and CDR2 FQGNSA. This CDR3 has 15 residues. The V gene lost 5 bases and the J gene lost 10 bases, with 23 bases spanning the gap. Here the CDR3 reads CASSHQISGRGRAFF. CDR3 in DNA: TGTGCCAGCAGCCATCAAATATCAGGGAGAGGAAGAGCTTTCTTT.

The CDR3 DNA follows: TGTGCCAGCAGCCAAGAGTGGAGCACTGAAGCTTTCTTT. It translates to CASSQEWSTEAFF. The J gene is TRBJ1-1, the V gene TRBV14; D is undetermined. The V end lost 0 bases, the J end lost 4 bases, and 6 bases lay between the germline ends. Germline V gives CDR1 SGHDN, CDR2 FVKESK. CDR3 length: 13 amino acids.

The V and J genes are TRBV7-9 and TRBJ2-2, with 8 bases that match TRBD1. After removal of 5 bases from V and 5 bases from J, the junction contained 13 bases not matched to a gene. The CDR3 runs to 17 residues. Germline CDR1 SEHNR, CDR2 FQNEAQ (reference sequence). In DNA, the CDR3 is TGTGCCAGCAGCCAAGTCTCCTGGACAGGGAGGACCGGGGAGCTGTTTTTT. This encodes CASSQVSWTGRTGELFF.

This chain connects TRBV19 to TRBJ1-1; D is unclear. Germline lookup yields CDR1 LNHDA and CDR2 SQIVND (reference sequence). The CDR3 has 14 amino acids. Trimming pared 2 bases from V and 0 bases from J, leaving 7 bases between. This chain's CDR3 is CASSISSLNTEAFF. The DNA of the CDR3 is TGTGCCAGTAGTATATCCAGCTTGAACACTGAAGCTTTCTTT. Full variable domain (remainder filled in from reference TRBV19 and TRBJ1-1): DGGITQSPKYLFRKEGQNVTLSCEQNLNHDAMYWYRQDPGQGLRLIYYSQIVNDFQKGDIAEGYSVSREKKESFPLTVTSAQKNPTAFYLCASSISSLNTEAFFGQGTRLTVV.

The chain has TRBV12-3 or TRBV12-4 and TRBJ1-5, with D unclear. CDR3 length equals 12 residues. The ends were cut back, 2 bases at V and 6 bases at J, with 5 bases in the middle. CDR3: CASSLMSQPQHF. CDR3 nucleotides: TGTGCCAGCAGTTTAATGAGTCAGCCCCAGCATTTT.